Described below is a single T cell receptor (beta chain) sequence and its context. Profiling relied on immunoSEQ multiplex PCR, and the TCRdb table lists in-frame clones only, not all of them. The table records 300,000 to 450,000 clones, 85% of them present only once. V lost 5 bases, J lost 0 bases, and 3 bases stayed unmatched. This CDR3 region has 15 residues. Germline V gives CDR1 SEHNR, CDR2 FQNEAQ (reference sequence). These data come from a study of blood T cell repertoires in COVID-19. The chain uses TRBV7-9 and TRBJ1-5, with 8 bases fitting TRBD1. This receptor was obtained from a woman under 30 with acute or convalescent COVID-19. Sequencing was done on a sample of peripheral blood. This chain's CDR3 is CASSPDRGSNQPQHF. CDR3 nucleotides: TGTGCCAGCAGCCCAGACAGGGGTAGCAATCAGCCCCAGCATTTT.